The 15 T cell receptor beta chains below all came from one sample that was sequenced in a study of T cell repertoires in cytomegalovirus infection. Each CDR3 protein gets one entry after TCRdb re-called the reads with MiXCR. The sample comprises some 940,000 distinct CDR3 sequences, 30% to 40% of which are singletons, and 13% rests with the top ten. Their recognized antigens are unknown. The source material was cultured CD8+ T cells from PBMCs, sampled from culture after CMV antigen stimulation. These receptors all come from a human donor in good health (CMV status not recorded). Some clones in this sample may be carry-over from other donors' samples.

This clonotype appeared a few times. CDR3 protein: CASSGDRIVTPQHF. In DNA, the CDR3 is TGTGCCAGCAGCGGAGACAGGATTGTTACGCCCCAGCATTTT. This chain connects TRBV2 to TRBJ1-5, with D perhaps matching TRBD1 (6 bases). CDR3 length: 14 amino acids. From germline, CDR1 is SNHLY and CDR2 FYNNEI. V lost 6 bases to trimming and J lost 9 bases, with 18 bases between them. Based on the CDR3 plus reference TRBV2 and TRBJ1-5, the full variable domain is EPEVTQTPSHQVTQMGQEVILRCVPISNHLYFYWYRQILGQKVEFLVSFYNNEISEKSEIFDDQFSVERPDGSNFTLKIRSTKLEDSAMYFCASSGDRIVTPQHFGDGTRLSIL.

The chain has TRBV14 and TRBJ2-7; 11 bases align to TRBD2. CDR1 is SGHDN, CDR2 FVKESK, per germline. The CDR3 extends over 15 amino acids. Trimming removed 5 bases from V and 4 bases from J; junction bases left unmatched: 7. CDR3 nucleotide sequence: TGTGCCAGCAGCACCCACGGGACTAGCGGATACGAGCAGTACTTC. Its translation: CASSTHGTSGYEQYF.

This clonotype was observed a few times. The junction differs from germline at one of its ends, possibly a read error. The chain links TRBV7-7 to TRBJ2-7; TRBD2 matches at 10 bases. Germline V lookup: CDR1 SSHAT, CDR2 FNYEAQ (reference sequence). This CDR3 is built from 16 residues. The DNA of the CDR3 is TGTGCTAGCACCTACCAGGGACTAGCGATAACCTACGAGCAGTACTTC. Translating it yields CASTYQGLAITYEQYF.

This clonotype has at least ten counts. CDR3 nucleotides: TGTGCCAGCAGCAGTTTTAGCGGGGGGGTGGCAGATACGCAGTATTTT. Translation gives CASSSFSGGVADTQYF. This sequence joins TRBV7-2 and TRBJ2-3, with 11 nucleotides matching TRBD2. CDR3 size: 16 residues. V shed 5 bases and J 4 bases; nucleotides not matched to a gene: 8. Per the germline V gene, CDR1 is SGHTA and CDR2 is FQGNSA.

The chain is built from TRBV27 and TRBJ1-4; D remains ambiguous. Deletions cut 5 bases from V and 5 bases from J, with 12 bases between. This CDR3 has 14 amino acids. From germline, CDR1 is MNHEY and CDR2 SMNVEV (reference sequence). In DNA, the CDR3 is TGTGCCAGCAGTGCCGGACTGCGAAATGAAAAACTGTTTTTT. It codes for CASSAGLRNEKLFF.

The rearrangement links TRBV19 to TRBJ1-3; no clear D. V lost 9 bases, J lost 0 bases, and 12 bases lay in between. CDR3 size: 14 residues. CDR1 and CDR2 from the germline V gene are LNHDA and SQIVND (reference sequence). The CDR3, as DNA: TGTGCCAGCCAGACCTGGTCCTCTGGAAACACCATATATTTT. Translation gives CASQTWSSGNTIYF. Based on the CDR3 plus reference TRBV19 and TRBJ1-3, the full variable domain is DGGITQSPKYLFRKEGQNVTLSCEQNLNHDAMYWYRQDPGQGLRLIYYSQIVNDFQKGDIAEGYSVSREKKESFPLTVTSAQKNPTAFYLCASQTWSSGNTIYFGEGSWLTVV.

This clonotype was seen repeatedly, ten times or more. The gene calls are TRBV12-3 or TRBV12-4 and TRBJ2-1, with TRBD1 as a possible D gene (5 bases). The CDR3 length is 15 residues. Trimming pared 7 bases from V and 6 bases from J, leaving 19 bases between. The CDR3 here is CASTPTGFQGNEQFF. The DNA of the CDR3 is TGTGCCAGCACCCCTACAGGTTTTCAAGGCAATGAGCAGTTCTTC.

This rearrangement joins TRBV6-6 to TRBJ2-1; 9 nucleotides agree with TRBD2. V lost 0 bases and J lost 7; bases outside the gene matches: 7. This CDR3 has 16 residues. The V gene's germline CDR1 is MNHNY and CDR2 SVGAGI (reference sequence). The CDR3 nucleotides read TGTGCCAGCAGTTACTCGGTACAGCGGGGGGCAAATGAGCAGTTCTTC. It encodes CASSYSVQRGANEQFF.

This chain uses TRBV15 with TRBJ2-2; D perhaps matches TRBD1 (6 bases). The CDR3 spans 18 residues. The V and J ends lost 4 bases and 2 bases respectively, with 20 bases between them. Germline loops: CDR1 LNHNV, CDR2 YYDKDF (reference sequence). CDR3 coding DNA: TGTGCCACCAGCAACTTTCAGGGGACCCCCTCTAACACCGGGGAGCTGTTTTTT. Its protein is CATSNFQGTPSNTGELFF.

The chain carries TRBV4-2 and TRBJ2-1; 10 nucleotides align to TRBD2. Trimming removed 2 bases from V and 3 bases from J; junction bases left unmatched: 4. The CDR3 runs to 16 residues. Germline V gene data show CDR1 as LGHNA and CDR2 as YNFKEQ. The CDR3 DNA is TGTGCCAGCAGCCAATCCTTAGCGGGGGGCTACAATGAGCAGTTCTTC. The encoded protein is CASSQSLAGGYNEQFF.

This clonotype appeared a few times. V and J are TRBV12-3 or TRBV12-4 and TRBJ1-1, with D possibly being TRBD1 (6 bases). This CDR3 has 15 residues. Trimming stripped 3 bases from V and 7 bases from J, with 18 bases between. Here the CDR3 DNA reads TGTGCCAGCAGTTTCTCGGTAGGGGGGAGCATTGAAGCTTTCTTT. The encoded protein is CASSFSVGGSIEAFF.

V usage is TRBV4-1 and J usage is TRBJ1-5; D remains ambiguous. CDR3 size: 16 residues. Trimming pared 4 bases from V and 7 bases from J, leaving 20 bases between. Germline assignment: CDR1 MGHRA and CDR2 YSYEKL. The DNA of the CDR3 is TGCGCCAGCAGCCTACAGATAGACTCGCCCCGCCAGCCCCAGCATTTT. It encodes CASSLQIDSPRQPQHF.

This clonotype was found a few times. The rearrangement links TRBV10-2 to TRBJ1-1; D is possibly TRBD1 (5 bases). V lost 6 bases to trimming and J lost 3 bases, with 14 bases between them. The V gene's germline CDR1 is WSHSY and CDR2 SAAADI. The CDR3 loop spans 14 amino acids. CDR3 bases: TGCGCCAGCAGCCGGGGGTTAAGGGACACTGAAGCTTTCTTT. Translated: CASSRGLRDTEAFF.

This clonotype was observed a few times. The chain has TRBV24-1 and TRBJ2-3, with D perhaps matching TRBD1 or TRBD2 (6 bases each). V was shortened by 0 bases and J by 5 bases, with 11 bases between the two germline ends. The CDR3 sequence is 15 residues long. The germline V gene has CDR1 KGHDR and CDR2 SFDVKD. The CDR3 DNA reads TGTGCCACCAGTGATTTGTGGGGGGCCGAAGATACGCAGTATTTT. Encoded protein: CATSDLWGAEDTQYF.

V is TRBV27 and J is TRBJ2-5; 10 bases agree with TRBD2. CDR1 and CDR2 (germline): MNHEY, SMNVEV (reference sequence). This CDR3 has 15 amino acids. The junction had 4 bases not matched to a gene; V was cut back by 4 bases and J by 2 bases. CDR3 sequence (DNA): TGTGCCAGCAGTTCCCAGCGGGGGGGTCAAGAGACCCAGTACTTC. Translation: CASSSQRGGQETQYF.